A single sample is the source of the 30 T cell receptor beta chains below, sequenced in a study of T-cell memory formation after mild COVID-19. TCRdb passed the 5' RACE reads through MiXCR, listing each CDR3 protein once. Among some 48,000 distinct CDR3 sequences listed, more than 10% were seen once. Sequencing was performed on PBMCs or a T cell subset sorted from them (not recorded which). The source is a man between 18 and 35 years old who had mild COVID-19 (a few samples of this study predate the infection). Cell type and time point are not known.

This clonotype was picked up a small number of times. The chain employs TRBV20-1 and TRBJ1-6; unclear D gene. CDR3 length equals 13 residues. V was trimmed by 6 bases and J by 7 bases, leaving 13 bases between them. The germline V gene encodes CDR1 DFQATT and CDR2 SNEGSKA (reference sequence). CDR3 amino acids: CSASRAGNSPLHF. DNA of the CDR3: TGCAGTGCGAGCCGGGCGGGAAATTCACCCCTCCACTTT.

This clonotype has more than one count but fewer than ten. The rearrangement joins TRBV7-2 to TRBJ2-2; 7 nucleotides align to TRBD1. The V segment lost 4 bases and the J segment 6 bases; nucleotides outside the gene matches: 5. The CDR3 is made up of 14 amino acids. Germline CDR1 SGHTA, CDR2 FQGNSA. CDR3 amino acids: CASSYYQGAGELFF. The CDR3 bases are TGTGCCAGCAGCTACTACCAGGGGGCCGGGGAGCTGTTTTTT. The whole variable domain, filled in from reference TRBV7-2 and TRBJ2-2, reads GAGVSQSPSNKVTEKGKDVELRCDPISGHTALYWYRQSLGQGLEFLIYFQGNSAPDKSGLPSDRFSAERTGGSVSTLTIQRTQQEDSAVYLCASSYYQGAGELFFGEGSRLTVL.

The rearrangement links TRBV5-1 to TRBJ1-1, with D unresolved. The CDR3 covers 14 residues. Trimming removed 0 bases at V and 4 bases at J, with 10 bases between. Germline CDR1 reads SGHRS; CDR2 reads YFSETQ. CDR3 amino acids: CASSLAVSSTEAFF. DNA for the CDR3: TGCGCCAGCAGCTTGGCCGTCAGCAGCACTGAAGCTTTCTTT.

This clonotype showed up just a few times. The CDR3 here is CASSFSPLGNTEAFF. CDR3 DNA: TGTGCCAGCAGTTTTTCCCCGTTGGGGAACACTGAAGCTTTCTTT. The chain is built from TRBV6-5 and TRBJ1-1; the D is unclear. Looked up from germline, CDR1 is MNHEY and CDR2 is SVGAGI. This CDR3 has 15 residues. V lost 4 bases to trimming and J lost 1 base, with 13 bases between them.

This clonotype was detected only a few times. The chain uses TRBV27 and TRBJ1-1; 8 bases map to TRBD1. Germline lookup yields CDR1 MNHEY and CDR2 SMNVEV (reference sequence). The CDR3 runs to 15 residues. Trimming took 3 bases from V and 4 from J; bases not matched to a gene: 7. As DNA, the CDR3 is TGTGCCAGCAGTTTCGGGGCAGGGGGCGGCACTGAAGCTTTCTTT. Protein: CASSFGAGGGTEAFF.

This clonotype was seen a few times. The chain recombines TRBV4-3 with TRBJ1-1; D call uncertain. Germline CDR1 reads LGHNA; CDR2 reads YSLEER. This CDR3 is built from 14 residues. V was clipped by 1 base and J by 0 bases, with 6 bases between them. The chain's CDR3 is CASSQGRLNTEAFF. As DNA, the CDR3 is TGCGCCAGCAGCCAAGGCAGACTGAACACTGAAGCTTTCTTT.

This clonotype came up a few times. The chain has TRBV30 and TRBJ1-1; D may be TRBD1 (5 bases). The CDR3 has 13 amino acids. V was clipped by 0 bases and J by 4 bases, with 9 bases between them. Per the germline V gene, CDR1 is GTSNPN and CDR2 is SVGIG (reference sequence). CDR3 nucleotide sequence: TGTGCCTGGAGTGTGGGGCAGGGCACTGAAGCTTTCTTT. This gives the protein CAWSVGQGTEAFF.

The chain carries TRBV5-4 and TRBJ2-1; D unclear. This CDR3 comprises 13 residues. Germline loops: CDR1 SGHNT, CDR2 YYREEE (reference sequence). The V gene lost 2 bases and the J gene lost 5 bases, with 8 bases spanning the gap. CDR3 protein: CASSLPSDNEQFF. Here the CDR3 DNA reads TGTGCCAGCAGCTTACCTAGTGACAATGAGCAGTTCTTC.

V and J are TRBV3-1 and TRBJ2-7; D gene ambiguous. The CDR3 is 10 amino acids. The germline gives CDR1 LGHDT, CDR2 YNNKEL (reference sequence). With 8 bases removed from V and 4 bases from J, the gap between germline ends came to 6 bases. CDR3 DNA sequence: TGTGCCAGCGGATCGTACGAGCAGTACGTC. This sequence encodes CASGSYEQYV.

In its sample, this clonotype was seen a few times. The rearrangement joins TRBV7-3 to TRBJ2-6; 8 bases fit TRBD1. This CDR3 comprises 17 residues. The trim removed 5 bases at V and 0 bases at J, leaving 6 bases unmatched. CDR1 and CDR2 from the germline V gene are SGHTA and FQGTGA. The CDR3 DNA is TGTGCCAGCAGCCTCCGGGACAGGTCCTCTGGGGCCAACGTCCTGACTTTC. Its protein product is CASSLRDRSSGANVLTF.

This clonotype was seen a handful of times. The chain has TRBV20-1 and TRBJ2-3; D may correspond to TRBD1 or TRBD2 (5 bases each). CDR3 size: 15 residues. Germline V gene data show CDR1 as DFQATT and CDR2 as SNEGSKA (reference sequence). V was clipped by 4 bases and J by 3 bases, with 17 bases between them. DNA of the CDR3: TGCAGTGCTATGTCCGGGACGGCCGGAACAGATACGCAGTATTTT. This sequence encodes CSAMSGTAGTDTQYF.

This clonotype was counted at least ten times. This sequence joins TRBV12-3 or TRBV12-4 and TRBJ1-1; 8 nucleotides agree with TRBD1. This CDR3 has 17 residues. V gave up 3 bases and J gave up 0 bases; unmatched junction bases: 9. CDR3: CASSFRGRGLVNTEAFF. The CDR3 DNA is TGTGCCAGCAGTTTCAGGGGGCGGGGTCTTGTGAACACTGAAGCTTTCTTT.

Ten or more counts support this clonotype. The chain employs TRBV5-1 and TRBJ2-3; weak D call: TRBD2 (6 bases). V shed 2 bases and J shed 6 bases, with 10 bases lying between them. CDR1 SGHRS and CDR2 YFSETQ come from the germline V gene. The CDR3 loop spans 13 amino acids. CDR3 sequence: CASSFPGDDTQYF. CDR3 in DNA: TGCGCCAGCAGCTTCCCGGGGGACGATACGCAGTATTTT.

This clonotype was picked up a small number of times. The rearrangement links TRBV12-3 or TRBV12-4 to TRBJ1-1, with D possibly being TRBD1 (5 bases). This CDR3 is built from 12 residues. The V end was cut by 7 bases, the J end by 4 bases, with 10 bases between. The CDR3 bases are TGTGCCAGCACTCTTCAGGGCACTGAAGCTTTCTTT. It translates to CASTLQGTEAFF.

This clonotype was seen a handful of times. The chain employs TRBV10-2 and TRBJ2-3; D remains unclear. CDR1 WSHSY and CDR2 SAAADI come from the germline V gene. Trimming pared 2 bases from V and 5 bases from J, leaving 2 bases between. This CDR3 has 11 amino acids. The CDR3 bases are TGCGCCAGCAGTGAGCAAGATACGCAGTATTTT. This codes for CASSEQDTQYF.

CDR3 nucleotides: TGTGCCAGCAGCGAAACAGGGATGTACGAGCAGTACTTC. Protein product: CASSETGMYEQYF. This sequence joins TRBV9 and TRBJ2-7; a possible D gene is TRBD1 (6 bases). Trimming cost V 3 bases and J 4 bases, with 11 bases left between them. Germline V gene lookup returns CDR1 SGDLS and CDR2 YYNGEE. The CDR3 loop spans 13 amino acids.

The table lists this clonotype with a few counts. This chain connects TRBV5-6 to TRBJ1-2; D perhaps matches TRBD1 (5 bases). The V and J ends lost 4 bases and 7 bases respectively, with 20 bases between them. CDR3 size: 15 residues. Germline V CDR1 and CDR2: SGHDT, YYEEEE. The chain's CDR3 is CASSPSASGAGGYTF. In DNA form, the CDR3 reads TGTGCCAGCAGCCCAAGCGCGTCCGGGGCGGGTGGCTACACCTTC. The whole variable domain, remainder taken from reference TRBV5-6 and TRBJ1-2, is DAGVTQSPTHLIKTRGQQVTLRCSPKSGHDTVSWYQQALGQGPQFIFQYYEEEERQRGNFPDRFSGHQFPNYSSELNVNALLLGDSALYLCASSPSASGAGGYTFGSGTRLTVV.

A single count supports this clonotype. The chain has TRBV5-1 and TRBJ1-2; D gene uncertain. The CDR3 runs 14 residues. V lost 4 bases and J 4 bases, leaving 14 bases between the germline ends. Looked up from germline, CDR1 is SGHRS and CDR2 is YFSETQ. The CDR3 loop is CASSHGGELYGYTF. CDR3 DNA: TGCGCCAGCAGCCATGGCGGAGAGCTCTATGGCTACACCTTC.

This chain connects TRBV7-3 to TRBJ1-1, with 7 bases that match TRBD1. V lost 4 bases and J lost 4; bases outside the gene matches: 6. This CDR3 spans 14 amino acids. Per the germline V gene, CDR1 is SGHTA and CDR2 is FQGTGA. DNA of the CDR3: TGTGCCAGCAGCTCCGGGACAGCAGCCACTGAAGCTTTCTTT. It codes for CASSSGTAATEAFF. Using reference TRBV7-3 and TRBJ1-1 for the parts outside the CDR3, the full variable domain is GAGVSQTPSNKVTEKGKYVELRCDPISGHTALYWYRQSLGQGPEFLIYFQGTGAADDSGLPNDRFFAVRPEGSVSTLKIQRTERGDSAVYLCASSSGTAATEAFFGQGTRLTVV.

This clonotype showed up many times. The CDR3 bases are TGTGCCAGCAGTGGGACAAACACCGGGGAGCTGTTTTTT. It translates to CASSGTNTGELFF. This chain links TRBV6-4 with TRBJ2-2, with a tentative D call TRBD1 (5 bases). CDR3 length equals 13 residues. The V end was cut by 4 bases, the J end by 2 bases, with 5 bases between. CDR1 is MRHNA, CDR2 SNTAGT, per germline.

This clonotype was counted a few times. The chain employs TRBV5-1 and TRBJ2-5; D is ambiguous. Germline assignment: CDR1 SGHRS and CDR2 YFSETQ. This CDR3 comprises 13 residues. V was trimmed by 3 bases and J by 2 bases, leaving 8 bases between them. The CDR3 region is CASSWTDQETQYF. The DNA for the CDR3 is TGCGCCAGCAGCTGGACGGATCAAGAGACCCAGTACTTC.

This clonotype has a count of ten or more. In nucleotides, the CDR3 is TGTGCCAGCAGCCATAGACAGGGGGTAGGAGACATTCAGTACTTC. It is translated as CASSHRQGVGDIQYF. This chain uses TRBV4-2 with TRBJ2-4, with 9 positions matching TRBD1. V gave up 3 bases and J gave up 8 bases; unmatched junction bases: 8. Germline V CDR1 and CDR2: LGHNA, YNFKEQ. The CDR3 loop spans 15 amino acids.

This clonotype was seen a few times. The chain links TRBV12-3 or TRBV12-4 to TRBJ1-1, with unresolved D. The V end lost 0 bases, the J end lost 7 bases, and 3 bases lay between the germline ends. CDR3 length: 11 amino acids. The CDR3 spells CASSLAVEAFF. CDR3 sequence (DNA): TGTGCCAGCAGTTTAGCGGTTGAAGCTTTCTTT.

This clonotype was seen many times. The CDR3 DNA reads as TGTGCCAGCACCTCCCGGGACAGACTAACGTATAGCAATCAGCCCCAGCATTTT. The encoded protein is CASTSRDRLTYSNQPQHF. The chain combines TRBV6-2 or TRBV6-3 with TRBJ1-5; TRBD1 matches at 7 bases. Germline assignment: CDR1 MNHEY and CDR2 SVGEGT. Unmatched junction bases numbered 15, after V lost 7 bases and J lost 0 bases. CDR3 length equals 18 residues.

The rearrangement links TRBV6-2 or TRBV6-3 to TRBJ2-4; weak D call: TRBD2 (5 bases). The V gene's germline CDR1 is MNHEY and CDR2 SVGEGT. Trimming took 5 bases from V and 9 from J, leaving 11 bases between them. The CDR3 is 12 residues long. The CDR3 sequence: CASSIKRGIQYF. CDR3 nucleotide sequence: TGTGCCAGCAGTATTAAACGGGGCATTCAGTACTTC.

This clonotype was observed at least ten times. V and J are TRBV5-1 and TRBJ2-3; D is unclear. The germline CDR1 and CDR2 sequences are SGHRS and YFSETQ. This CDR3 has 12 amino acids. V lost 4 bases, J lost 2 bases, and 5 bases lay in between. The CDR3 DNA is TGCGCCAGCAGCCCGAACACAGATACGCAGTATTTT. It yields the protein CASSPNTDTQYF.

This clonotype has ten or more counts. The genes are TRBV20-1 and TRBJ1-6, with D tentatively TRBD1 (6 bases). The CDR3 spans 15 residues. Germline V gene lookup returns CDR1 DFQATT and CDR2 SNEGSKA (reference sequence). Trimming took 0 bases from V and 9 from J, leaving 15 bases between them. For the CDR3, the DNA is TGCAGTGCTAGAGACGCGGAGAGGGGGACTTCACCCCTCCACTTT. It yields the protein CSARDAERGTSPLHF.

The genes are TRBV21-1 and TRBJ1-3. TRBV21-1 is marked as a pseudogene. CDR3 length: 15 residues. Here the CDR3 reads CASSRGRSSGNTIYF. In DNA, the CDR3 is TGTGCCAGCAGCAGAGGCCGCAGCTCTGGAAACACCATATATTTT.

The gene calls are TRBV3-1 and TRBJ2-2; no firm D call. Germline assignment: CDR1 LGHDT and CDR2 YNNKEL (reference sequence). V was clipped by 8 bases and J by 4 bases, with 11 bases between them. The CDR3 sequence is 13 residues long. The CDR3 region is CASHLKSTGELFF. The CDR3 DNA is TGTGCCAGCCACCTAAAGAGCACCGGGGAGCTGTTTTTT.

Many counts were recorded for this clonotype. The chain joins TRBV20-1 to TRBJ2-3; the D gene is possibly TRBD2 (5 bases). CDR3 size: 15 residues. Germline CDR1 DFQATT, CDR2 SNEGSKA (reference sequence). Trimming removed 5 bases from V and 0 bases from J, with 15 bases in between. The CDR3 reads CSASPVATSTDTQYF. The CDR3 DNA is TGCAGTGCTTCACCAGTAGCGACCAGCACAGATACGCAGTATTTT.